Listed below are T cell receptor beta chains from one sample, sequenced in a study of a mutant IDH1 vaccine in newly diagnosed glioma. What these receptors recognize is not known. Clones were read by immunoSEQ multiplex PCR, and TCRdb kept only the in-frame ones, dropping some. The sample has 30,000 to 35,000 clones; 80% to 90% are singletons. The sample here was PBMCs, taken from a glioma patient whose treatment included an IDH1 peptide vaccine. The receptors were gathered from a woman in her twenties or thirties with glioma. CDR3s include the opening cysteine and the closing phenylalanine or tryptophan. Fields, in order: clone size, J gene, D gene, V gene, CDR3 length, CDR3 protein, CDR3 DNA. D genes are given only for firm matches. Rows may omit the clone size; those that give it use once, few, many or a size class.

abundance: few
j_gene: TRBJ1-2
d_gene: .
v_gene: TRBV7-2
len: 11
CDR3aa: CASGLNYGYTF
CDR3nt: TGTGCCAGCGGCCTCAACTATGGCTACACCTTC

abundance: .
j_gene: TRBJ2-7
d_gene: TRBD1
v_gene: TRBV5-6
len: 15
CDR3aa: CASSLARDRAYEQYF
CDR3nt: TGTGCCAGCAGCTTGGCCCGGGACAGGGCCTACGAGCAGTACTTC

abundance: .
j_gene: TRBJ1-2
d_gene: .
v_gene: TRBV6-5
len: 15
CDR3aa: CASSYRGAANYGYTF
CDR3nt: TGTGCCAGCAGTTACCGGGGGGCGGCTAACTATGGCTACACCTTC

abundance: .
j_gene: TRBJ2-7
d_gene: .
v_gene: TRBV4-1
len: 15
CDR3aa: CASSQDQDRAYEQYF
CDR3nt: TGCGCCAGCAGCCAAGATCAGGACCGAGCCTACGAGCAGTACTTC

abundance: few
j_gene: TRBJ1-2
d_gene: .
v_gene: TRBV4-2
len: 12
CDR3aa: CASSHRDYGYTF
CDR3nt: TGTGCCAGCAGCCACCGGGACTATGGCTACACCTTC

abundance: .
j_gene: TRBJ1-2
d_gene: .
v_gene: TRBV21-1
len: 17
CDR3aa: CASSNRDRGSSGYGYTF
CDR3nt: TGTGCCAGCAGCAACCGGGACAGGGGTAGTTCTGGCTATGGCTACACCTTC

abundance: .
j_gene: TRBJ1-4
d_gene: .
v_gene: TRBV10-3
len: 16
CDR3aa: CAISEQQVPPNEKLFF
CDR3nt: TGTGCCATCAGTGAACAGCAGGTGCCCCCCAATGAAAAACTGTTTTTT

abundance: once
j_gene: TRBJ1-1
d_gene: .
v_gene: TRBV19
len: 12
CDR3aa: CASRVTYTEAFF
CDR3nt: TGTGCCAGTAGAGTCACTTACACTGAAGCTTTCTTT

abundance: .
j_gene: TRBJ2-2
d_gene: TRBD2
v_gene: TRBV10-3
len: 16
CDR3aa: CAIASGGHRGTGELFF
CDR3nt: TGTGCCATCGCCAGCGGGGGTCACCGGGGCACCGGGGAGCTGTTTTTT

abundance: .
j_gene: TRBJ2-7
d_gene: TRBD1
v_gene: TRBV19
len: 11
CDR3aa: CARTGGYEQYF
CDR3nt: TGTGCCAGGACAGGGGGCTACGAGCAGTACTTC

abundance: .
j_gene: TRBJ2-1
d_gene: TRBD2
v_gene: TRBV2
len: 17
CDR3aa: CASAPLAGGPIRNEQFF
CDR3nt: TGTGCCAGTGCCCCCCTAGCGGGGGGACCCATACGGAATGAGCAGTTCTTC

abundance: .
j_gene: TRBJ2-5
d_gene: .
v_gene: TRBV6-5
len: 13
CDR3aa: CASRAHGRETQYF
CDR3nt: TGTGCCAGCAGAGCCCATGGGCGGGAGACCCAGTACTTC

abundance: .
j_gene: TRBJ2-7
d_gene: TRBD2
v_gene: TRBV6-5
len: 15
CDR3aa: CASSYDAGGPYEQYF
CDR3nt: TGTGCCAGCAGTTACGACGCGGGGGGGCCCTACGAGCAGTACTTC

abundance: .
j_gene: TRBJ1-4
d_gene: TRBD1
v_gene: TRBV2
len: 17
CDR3aa: CAAAGGDRGLSREKLFF
CDR3nt: TGTGCCGCTGCGGGGGGGGACAGGGGGCTAAGCAGAGAAAAACTGTTTTTT

abundance: .
j_gene: TRBJ1-1
d_gene: .
v_gene: TRBV5-4
len: 13
CDR3aa: CASSPGRETEAFF
CDR3nt: TGTGCCAGCAGTCCGGGGAGGGAGACTGAAGCTTTCTTT

abundance: .
j_gene: TRBJ1-1
d_gene: .
v_gene: TRBV11-3
len: 13
CDR3aa: CASSRRRGTEAFF
CDR3nt: TGTGCCAGCAGCCGGAGAAGGGGGACTGAAGCTTTCTTT

abundance: .
j_gene: TRBJ2-7
d_gene: .
v_gene: TRBV6-5
len: 14
CDR3aa: CASSYGWETGEQYF
CDR3nt: TGTGCCAGCAGTTACGGGTGGGAAACGGGCGAGCAGTACTTC

abundance: .
j_gene: TRBJ1-2
d_gene: .
v_gene: TRBV7-9
len: 14
CDR3aa: CASSLGMAVYGYTF
CDR3nt: TGTGCCAGCAGCTTAGGAATGGCGGTCTATGGCTACACCTTC

abundance: .
j_gene: TRBJ1-3
d_gene: .
v_gene: TRBV10-2
len: 14
CDR3aa: CASSVGGDGNTIYF
CDR3nt: TGCGCCAGCAGTGTTGGTGGGGATGGGAACACCATATATTTT

abundance: .
j_gene: TRBJ2-5
d_gene: .
v_gene: TRBV7-2
len: 15
CDR3aa: CASSESGWGAETQYF
CDR3nt: TGTGCCAGCAGCGAATCCGGGTGGGGAGCAGAGACCCAGTACTTC

abundance: .
j_gene: TRBJ2-1
d_gene: TRBD1
v_gene: TRBV23-1
len: 15
CDR3aa: CASSQCLDRVNEQFF
CDR3nt: TGCGCCAGCAGTCAATGTTTGGACAGGGTCAATGAGCAGTTCTTC

abundance: .
j_gene: TRBJ2-1
d_gene: TRBD2
v_gene: TRBV7-3
len: 15
CDR3aa: CASSLASGGVNEQFF
CDR3nt: TGTGCCAGCAGCTTAGCTAGCGGGGGTGTGAATGAGCAGTTCTTC

abundance: .
j_gene: TRBJ2-2
d_gene: .
v_gene: TRBV30
len: 14
CDR3aa: CAWSKADLTGELFF
CDR3nt: TGTGCCTGGAGTAAAGCAGACCTCACCGGGGAGCTGTTTTTT

abundance: once
j_gene: TRBJ1-1
d_gene: .
v_gene: TRBV9
len: 14
CDR3aa: CASSGGPSRTEAFF
CDR3nt: TGTGCCAGCAGCGGGGGACCATCGCGCACTGAAGCTTTCTTT

abundance: .
j_gene: TRBJ1-6
d_gene: .
v_gene: TRBV7-2
len: 13
CDR3aa: CASSLTLWRPLHF
CDR3nt: TGTGCCAGCAGCCTCACCTTGTGGAGGCCCCTCCACTTT

abundance: .
j_gene: TRBJ2-5
d_gene: .
v_gene: TRBV1
len: 14
CDR3aa: CTSSQSGWGETQYF
CDR3nt: TGCACCAGCAGCCAATCGGGCTGGGGGGAGACCCAGTACTTC

abundance: .
j_gene: TRBJ2-7
d_gene: TRBD2
v_gene: TRBV19
len: 14
CDR3aa: CASSIQRDSYEQYF
CDR3nt: TGTGCCAGTAGTATTCAGCGGGACTCCTACGAGCAGTACTTC

abundance: .
j_gene: TRBJ1-1
d_gene: TRBD1
v_gene: TRBV7-6
len: 15
CDR3aa: CASTLAGQANTEAFF
CDR3nt: TGTGCCAGCACTCTAGCCGGACAGGCGAACACTGAAGCTTTCTTT

abundance: .
j_gene: TRBJ1-2
d_gene: .
v_gene: TRBV2
len: 12
CDR3aa: CASSAGGFGYTF
CDR3nt: TGTGCCAGCAGTGCGGGCGGTTTTGGCTACACCTTC

abundance: .
j_gene: TRBJ2-5
d_gene: .
v_gene: TRBV6-5
len: 16
CDR3aa: CASSYSNPALWETQYF
CDR3nt: TGTGCCAGCAGTTACTCGAATCCCGCCCTATGGGAGACCCAGTACTTC

abundance: .
j_gene: TRBJ1-5
d_gene: TRBD1
v_gene: TRBV7-9
len: 14
CDR3aa: CASSFTGENQPQHF
CDR3nt: TGTGCCAGCAGCTTCACAGGGGAAAATCAGCCCCAGCATTTT

abundance: .
j_gene: TRBJ2-5
d_gene: TRBD2
v_gene: TRBV5-4
len: 16
CDR3aa: CASSLGASGGQETQYF
CDR3nt: TGTGCCAGCAGCTTGGGGGCTAGCGGGGGCCAAGAGACCCAGTACTTC

abundance: .
j_gene: TRBJ1-2
d_gene: TRBD1
v_gene: TRBV7-9
len: 16
CDR3aa: CASRSGTGTLDYGYTF
CDR3nt: TGTGCCAGCAGATCCGGGACAGGGACCCTTGACTATGGCTACACCTTC

abundance: .
j_gene: TRBJ2-7
d_gene: .
v_gene: TRBV5-6
len: 13
CDR3aa: CASSLDRRPEQYF
CDR3nt: TGTGCCAGCAGCTTGGACAGGCGGCCCGAGCAGTACTTC

abundance: .
j_gene: TRBJ2-1
d_gene: .
v_gene: TRBV19
len: 14
CDR3aa: CASSIGSSYNEQFF
CDR3nt: TGTGCCAGTAGTATTGGGAGCTCCTACAATGAGCAGTTCTTC

abundance: .
j_gene: TRBJ2-7
d_gene: TRBD1
v_gene: TRBV2
len: 13
CDR3aa: CARSDRLTYEQYF
CDR3nt: TGTGCCAGGTCGGACAGGCTTACCTACGAGCAGTACTTC

abundance: .
j_gene: TRBJ1-4
d_gene: .
v_gene: TRBV5-6
len: 15
CDR3aa: CASRRWGAGNEKLFF
CDR3nt: TGTGCCAGCAGGCGGTGGGGGGCAGGTAATGAAAAACTGTTTTTT

abundance: .
j_gene: TRBJ1-2
d_gene: .
v_gene: TRBV6-1
len: 16
CDR3aa: CASSDPLRVWGYGYTF
CDR3nt: TGTGCCAGCAGTGACCCCCTCCGGGTTTGGGGCTATGGCTACACCTTC

abundance: .
j_gene: TRBJ1-1
d_gene: .
v_gene: TRBV6-5
len: 15
CDR3aa: CASSYSPDRVTEAFF
CDR3nt: TGTGCCAGCAGTTACTCTCCGGATCGGGTCACTGAAGCTTTCTTT

abundance: few
j_gene: TRBJ1-4
d_gene: .
v_gene: TRBV4-3
len: 16
CDR3aa: CASSRVGREANEKLFF
CDR3nt: TGCGCCAGCAGCCGCGTTGGCAGGGAAGCTAATGAAAAACTGTTTTTT

abundance: .
j_gene: TRBJ1-1
d_gene: .
v_gene: TRBV10-2
len: 12
CDR3aa: CASSVWNTEAFF
CDR3nt: TGCGCCAGCAGTGTTTGGAACACTGAAGCTTTCTTT

abundance: .
j_gene: TRBJ2-3
d_gene: TRBD2
v_gene: TRBV10-2
len: 16
CDR3aa: CASSLPGLAGVDTQYF
CDR3nt: TGCGCCAGCAGCCTACCGGGACTAGCGGGGGTGGATACGCAGTATTTT

abundance: .
j_gene: TRBJ2-7
d_gene: TRBD2
v_gene: TRBV5-4
len: 16
CDR3aa: CASSFGPGTRAHEQYF
CDR3nt: TGTGCCAGCAGCTTCGGCCCCGGGACTAGGGCCCACGAGCAGTACTTC

abundance: .
j_gene: TRBJ2-3
d_gene: TRBD2
v_gene: TRBV4-1
len: 17
CDR3aa: CASSQPSGGLSTDTQYF
CDR3nt: TGCGCCAGCAGCCAACCCAGCGGGGGCCTTAGCACAGATACGCAGTATTTT

abundance: .
j_gene: TRBJ1-6
d_gene: .
v_gene: TRBV7-8
len: 14
CDR3aa: CASSLSLVDSPLHF
CDR3nt: TGTGCCAGCAGCTTAAGTCTCGTGGATTCACCCCTCCACTTT

abundance: .
j_gene: TRBJ2-3
d_gene: TRBD1
v_gene: TRBV5-6
len: 15
CDR3aa: CASSSYRGWTDTQYF
CDR3nt: TGTGCCAGCAGCTCTTACAGGGGGTGGACAGATACGCAGTATTTT

abundance: .
j_gene: TRBJ1-5
d_gene: .
v_gene: TRBV10-3
len: 15
CDR3aa: CASRPWGSDGQPQHF
CDR3nt: TGTGCCTCTCGCCCGTGGGGAAGCGACGGTCAGCCCCAGCATTTT

abundance: .
j_gene: TRBJ1-2
d_gene: TRBD1
v_gene: TRBV18
len: 18
CDR3aa: CASSSATGGVGANYGYTF
CDR3nt: TGTGCCAGCTCATCGGCGACAGGGGGCGTCGGGGCTAACTATGGCTACACCTTC

abundance: .
j_gene: TRBJ1-5
d_gene: TRBD1
v_gene: TRBV2
len: 15
CDR3aa: CASSEDRAYNQPQHF
CDR3nt: TGTGCCAGCAGCGAGGACAGGGCGTACAATCAGCCCCAGCATTTT